Given below is one TCR beta chain in context. A much bigger clone sits one base away, suggesting this may be a read error. No conserved phenylalanine or tryptophan ends this CDR3, so it is likely a read error. Because the CDR3's place on the DNA is in doubt, the DNA is left out and the CDR3 is given as listed by TCRdb. The sample originates from a study of tumor-infiltrating lymphocytes in oesophageal squamous cell carcinoma. CDR1 and CDR2 from the germline V gene are SGHVS and FNYEAQ. Counting both end residues, the CDR3 totals 16 amino acids. TCRdb reprocessed the PCR reads with MiXCR, giving one entry per CDR3 protein. The sample shows some 15,000 distinct CDR3 sequences, 46% of them seen only once.

This chain joins TRBV7-6 and TRBJ1-1; the table assigns TRBD1, which was not confirmed against the DNA. This receptor was obtained from a male donor with esophageal squamous cell carcinoma. The sample taken for sequencing was blood. The CDR3 loop is CASSPQGHWAFSSSGQ.